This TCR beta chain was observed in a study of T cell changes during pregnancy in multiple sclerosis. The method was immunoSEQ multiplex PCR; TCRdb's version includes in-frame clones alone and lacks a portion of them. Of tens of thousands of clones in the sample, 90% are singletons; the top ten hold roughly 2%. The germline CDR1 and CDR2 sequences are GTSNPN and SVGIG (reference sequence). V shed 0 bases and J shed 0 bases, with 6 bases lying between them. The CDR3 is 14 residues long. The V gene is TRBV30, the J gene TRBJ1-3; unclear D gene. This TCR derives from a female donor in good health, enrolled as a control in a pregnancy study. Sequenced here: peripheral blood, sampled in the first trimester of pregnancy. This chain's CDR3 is CAWSVGASGNTIYF. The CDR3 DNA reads TGTGCCTGGAGTGTGGGCGCCTCTGGAAACACCATATATTTT.